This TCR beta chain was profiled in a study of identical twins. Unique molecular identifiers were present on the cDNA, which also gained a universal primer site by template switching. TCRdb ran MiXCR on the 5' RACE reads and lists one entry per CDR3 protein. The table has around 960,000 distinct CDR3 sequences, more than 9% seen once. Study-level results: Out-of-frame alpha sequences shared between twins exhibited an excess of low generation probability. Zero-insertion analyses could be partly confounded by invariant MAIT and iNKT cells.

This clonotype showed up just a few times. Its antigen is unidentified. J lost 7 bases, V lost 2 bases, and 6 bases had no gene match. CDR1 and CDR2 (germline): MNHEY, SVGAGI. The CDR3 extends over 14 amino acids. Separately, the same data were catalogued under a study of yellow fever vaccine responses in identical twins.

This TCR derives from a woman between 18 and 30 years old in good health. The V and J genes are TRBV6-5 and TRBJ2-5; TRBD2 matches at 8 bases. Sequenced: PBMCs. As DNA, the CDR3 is TGTGCCAGCAGTTACGTGGCGCTAGCGGGGACCCAGTACTTC. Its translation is CASSYVALAGTQYF.